This T cell receptor (beta chain) was retrieved from a study of T cells in Graves' hyperthyroidism and ophthalmopathy (dated by TCRdb to between 2017 and 2020). Concerning the study at large: Peripheral blood samples were taken at the time of initial diagnosis, prior to any treatment. TCR V-J signatures able to tell the groups apart were searched for in a discovery cohort of 100 patients, of whom more than 40 had Graves' ophthalmopathy and roughly 58 had stable Graves' hyperthyroidism. Prospective prediction of ophthalmopathy was tested in an independent validation cohort of fewer than 20 hyperthyroidism patients and 15 to 17 patients who later progressed to ophthalmopathy. For training and testing, the roughly 93 patients in the discovery cohort were randomly divided in a 7:3 ratio. Thyroid tissue and blood T-cell repertoires from more than 5 Graves' hyperthyroidism patients were also compared in the study. After sampling, hyperthyroidism patients received methimazole starting at 30 mg daily, and ophthalmopathy patients received high-dose intravenous methylprednisolone. According to the paper, TCR Vbeta CDR3 sequencing was carried out on 135 peripheral blood samples, which came from 40 to 45 ophthalmopathy, approximately 78 hyperthyroidism and some 17 progressor patients.

Taken from the germline V gene (reference sequence), the CDR1 and CDR2 loops are LGHDT and YNNKEL. From its cysteine to its phenylalanine, the CDR3 spans 13 amino acids. The sequence is cut down to CDR3 DNA, 39 bases in frame from base 1. Trimming removed 0 bases from V and 7 bases from J, leaving 10 bases between the germline ends. Amplification of TCR beta CDR3 regions was carried out from RNA transcripts. The first round of RT-PCR for the TCR CDR3 was performed with the HTBI primer set and the Qiagen OneStep RT-PCR kit. Libraries were constructed in a second round of multiplex PCR, after which size selection and purification were performed. The libraries were sequenced on an Illumina HiSeq2000 using paired-end 100 bp reads. Regarding the original processing steps: SOAPnuke was used to process the raw data, removing reads that contained adapters or uncalled bases, had a mean Phred below 15, or lacked an exact match to the constant primer or identifier. High-quality paired reads were merged with COPE v1.2.5, and unique nucleotide sequences were defined as clonotypes. MiTCR v1.1 was used to align clonotypes to the IMGT TRBV, TRBD and TRBJ reference segments. Only V-J combinations with frequency above 0.0001, covering 99% to 99.2% of repertoires, were analysed. The TCS score was defined as the ratio of F50 (clonal expansion) to E x V (chaos), calculated using BLOSUM62-based TCRdist between CDR3 peptides within each V-J. Welch's t-statistics and random forest reduced some 510 V-J features to 13, which were used in a naive Bayes classifier (R e1071). Through fastp at Q25 and MiXCR, TCRdb rebuilt clones from the public reads, retaining in-frame beta chains. Rows are combined by CDR3 protein, so each entry shows the most common genes and DNA. The V and J calls were not made by the authors but by TCRdb's processing. A total of around 570,000 distinct CDR3 sequences appear in this sample, around 20% of them only once. The ten top clones hold 45% to 50% of the sample.

What the study reported, not specific to this receptor: A model built on a 13 V-J signature distinguished ophthalmopathy from stable hyperthyroidism, reaching around 87% sensitivity and about 81% specificity in cross-validation and 80%/75% in testing. In validation, progression to ophthalmopathy was predicted by the model with around 70% sensitivity and 72.22% specificity, a median of approximately 6.5 months before onset. Most expanded thyroid clonotypes (frequency above 0.001) were also detected in blood, suggesting blood repertoires may reflect thyroid immune responses. No statistical method was used to fix the sample size in advance, and group allocation was not hidden from the investigators.

This clonotype came up a few times. This clone's antigen is unknown. Base qualities are not recorded, but no much larger clone differs from it by a single base. In the ophthalmopathy patients, disease was moderately to severely active, with a Clinical Activity Score of 3 or more, a NOSPECS grade of 4 or more, and a duration of less than 3 months. Any patient with an uncontrolled infection, another autoimmune disease, pregnancy or lactation was excluded. Diagnoses were based on clinical symptoms, serum thyroxine and TRAb, thyroid ultrasound and orbital computed tomography. Ficoll-Paque density gradient centrifugation was used to isolate PBMCs from about 10 ml of fresh peripheral blood. Trizol reagent was used to extract total RNA, and RNA quality was then checked on an Agilent 2100 Bioanalyzer.

Recombination connected TRBV3-1 to TRBJ2-7; a confident D gene designation cannot be given. The TCR comes from a man in his forties or fifties with Graves' ophthalmopathy. The sequenced sample was blood. The CDR3 reads CASSQDWMGEQYF. In nucleotides, the sequence is TGTGCCAGCAGCCAAGATTGGATGGGGGAGCAGTACTTC.